The next 31 T cell receptor beta chains were all read from a single sample in a study of blood T cell repertoires in COVID-19. The assay was immunoSEQ multiplex PCR, and TCRdb's table has in-frame clones only and misses some. In the table there are 40,000 to 50,000 clones, under 85% of which are singletons. Sequencing was done on a sample of peripheral blood. These receptors were obtained from a woman older than 75 with acute or convalescent COVID-19.

This clone was detected a few times. This chain links TRBV5-1 with TRBJ2-7; 13 bases are shared with TRBD2. Trimming removed 2 bases from V and 5 bases from J; junction bases left unmatched: 4. The CDR3 is 15 residues long. Germline V CDR1 and CDR2: SGHRS, YFSETQ. This CDR3 reads CASSLLAGGLNEQYF. CDR3 bases: TGCGCCAGCAGCTTACTAGCGGGGGGGCTGAACGAGCAGTACTTC.

The J gene is TRBJ2-3, the V gene TRBV5-1, with 10 nucleotides matching TRBD1. Germline-derived CDR1 and CDR2 are SGHRS and YFSETQ. V lost 4 bases to trimming and J lost 0 bases; unmatched junction nucleotides: 5. This CDR3 has 16 amino acids. This chain's CDR3 is CASSPRTGGSTDTQYF. The CDR3 DNA reads TGCGCCAGCAGCCCCCGGACAGGGGGTAGCACAGATACGCAGTATTTT.

V gene TRBV29-1 combines with J gene TRBJ2-2; possibly TRBD2 for D (5 bases). The CDR3 length is 15 residues. Germline values: CDR1 SQVTM, CDR2 ANQGSEA. Trimming left V 3 bases short and J 6 bases short, with 17 bases between. This CDR3 reads CSVEGSGGKSGELFF. The CDR3 DNA sequence: TGCAGCGTTGAGGGGTCAGGAGGTAAATCCGGGGAGCTGTTTTTT.

V usage is TRBV3-1 (or the pseudogene TRBV3-2) and J usage is TRBJ2-7; D gene ambiguous. V shed 1 base and J shed 2 bases, with 9 bases lying between them. The CDR3 is 14 amino acids. Germline V gene lookup returns CDR1 LGHDT and CDR2 YNNKEL (reference sequence). As DNA, the CDR3 is TGTGCCAGCAGCCAAGGTAGCCCCGCCTACGAGCAGTACTTC. Translation gives CASSQGSPAYEQYF.

The chain joins TRBV6-6 to TRBJ2-7; 7 bases align to TRBD1. The CDR3 sequence is 12 residues long. After removal of 4 bases from V and 3 bases from J, the junction contained 0 bases not matched to a gene. Germline CDR1 is MNHNY and CDR2 is SVGAGI (reference sequence). CDR3 sequence: CASSSGGYEQYF. In DNA form, the CDR3 reads TGTGCCAGCAGTTCAGGGGGCTACGAGCAGTACTTC.

The chain links TRBV14 to TRBJ1-6, with no clear D. Trimming took 0 bases from V and 3 from J, leaving 6 bases between them. The germline CDR1 and CDR2 sequences are SGHDN and FVKESK. The CDR3 extends over 15 amino acids. CDR3 sequence (DNA): TGTGCCAGCAGCCAAGATTCCCTCTATAATTCACCCCTCCACTTT. As protein: CASSQDSLYNSPLHF.

J is TRBJ1-2 and V is TRBV7-2; 8 nucleotides line up with TRBD1. The CDR3 sequence is 15 residues long. V dropped 5 bases and J dropped 3; count of bases not matched to a gene: 8. Looked up from germline, CDR1 is SGHTA and CDR2 is FQGNSA. The chain's CDR3 is CASSTQTGVDYGYTF. Here the CDR3 DNA reads TGTGCCAGCAGCACCCAGACAGGGGTTGACTATGGCTACACCTTC.

The gene calls are TRBV2 and TRBJ1-3; possibly TRBD1 for D (5 bases). V was clipped by 3 bases and J by 0 bases, with 6 bases between them. Germline V CDR1 and CDR2: SNHLY, FYNNEI. This CDR3 comprises 14 residues. This chain's CDR3 is CASSDRVSGNTIYF. In nucleotides, the CDR3 is TGTGCCAGCAGTGACAGGGTCTCTGGAAACACCATATATTTT.

This chain links TRBV6-6 with TRBJ2-7; D is possibly TRBD2 (5 bases). From germline, CDR1 is MNHNY and CDR2 SVGAGI (reference sequence). Between the trimmed V and J ends, which lost 5 bases and 2 bases, there was a span of 10 bases. The CDR3 contains 13 residues. The CDR3 sequence is CASSHPGTYEQYF. The CDR3 coding sequence is TGTGCCAGCAGTCACCCGGGGACCTACGAGCAGTACTTC.

J is TRBJ1-5 and V is TRBV19; TRBD1 matches 7 bases. The CDR3 spans 17 residues. The germline V gene has CDR1 LNHDA and CDR2 SQIVND (reference sequence). The trim removed 4 bases at V and 0 bases at J, leaving 9 bases unmatched. CDR3 DNA: TGTGCCAGTAGTACTCACCGTACAGGGGCTAGCAATCAGCCCCAGCATTTT. Its translation is CASSTHRTGASNQPQHF.

This chain connects TRBV2 to TRBJ2-2; 10 positions match TRBD2. V dropped 6 bases and J dropped 7; count of bases not matched to a gene: 8. The length of the CDR3 is 15 residues. CDR1 is SNHLY and CDR2 is FYNNEI in the germline V gene. The CDR3 bases are TGTGCCAGCAGGGAGTTAGCGGGGGGCCTCGGGGAGCTGTTTTTT. Its translation is CASRELAGGLGELFF.

This clone was detected only once. The chain combines TRBV6-1 with TRBJ2-4; D is possibly TRBD2 (6 bases). V was trimmed by 3 bases and J by 9 bases, leaving 15 bases between them. The germline CDR1 and CDR2 sequences are MNHNS and SASEGT. There are 14 residues in the CDR3. This CDR3 reads CASSEGLGLGIQYF. In DNA, the CDR3 is TGTGCCAGCAGTGAGGGACTCGGACTGGGCATTCAGTACTTC.

This sequence joins TRBV12-3 or TRBV12-4 and TRBJ2-5; TRBD2 matches 8 bases. The CDR3 has 13 amino acids. V was pared by 5 bases and J by 5 bases, with 4 bases of the junction left unmatched. CDR3 DNA sequence: TGTGCCAGCAGTGTTAGCGGGGTGGAGACCCAGTACTTC. The encoded protein is CASSVSGVETQYF.

V usage is TRBV9 and J usage is TRBJ2-7; D is perhaps TRBD1 (6 bases). Trimming left V 3 bases short and J 4 bases short, with 20 bases between. This CDR3 is built from 16 residues. CDR1 SGDLS and CDR2 YYNGEE come from the germline V gene. This chain's CDR3 is CASSGDLGAEGYEQYF. The DNA of the CDR3 is TGTGCCAGCAGCGGCGATCTGGGGGCCGAGGGTTACGAGCAGTACTTC.

The chain recombines TRBV12-3 or TRBV12-4 with TRBJ1-2, with D unresolved. This CDR3 region has 13 residues. Between the trimmed V and J ends, which lost 4 bases and 4 bases, there was a span of 10 bases. The chain's CDR3 is CASSSPAGYGYTF. As DNA, the CDR3 is TGTGCCAGCAGTTCCCCCGCGGGCTATGGCTACACCTTC.

The rearrangement uses TRBV5-1 and TRBJ1-3, with no clear D. CDR1 and CDR2 from the germline V gene are SGHRS and YFSETQ. The CDR3 length is 14 residues. The V gene lost 7 bases and the J gene lost 8 bases, with 19 bases spanning the gap. This CDR3 reads CASGASMRSDTIYF. The CDR3 DNA is TGCGCCAGCGGAGCTTCCATGAGGTCGGACACCATATATTTT.

This sequence joins TRBV5-4 and TRBJ2-3; the D gene is possibly TRBD2 (6 bases). This CDR3 has 14 residues. V was cut by 4 bases and J by 2 bases, with 11 bases left in between. Germline V gene lookup returns CDR1 SGHNT and CDR2 YYREEE (reference sequence). Written as DNA, the CDR3 is TGTGCCAGCAGCCGGGCGGGGTCCACAGATACGCAGTATTTT. Translating it yields CASSRAGSTDTQYF. Full variable domain (missing parts from reference TRBV5-4 and TRBJ2-3): ETGVTQSPTHLIKTRGQQVTLRCSSQSGHNTVSWYQQALGQGPQFIFQYYREEENGRGNFPPRFSGLQFPNYSSELNVNALELDDSALYLCASSRAGSTDTQYFGPGTRLTVL.

The V and J genes are TRBV30 and TRBJ2-7; 7 nucleotides line up with TRBD1. The CDR3 extends over 13 amino acids. CDR1 and CDR2 from the germline V gene are GTSNPN and SVGIG (reference sequence). Losses at the gene ends were 1 base for V and 4 bases for J; bases not matched to a gene: 4. The chain's CDR3 is CAWSATGKYEQYF. CDR3 nucleotide sequence: TGTGCCTGGAGTGCGACAGGGAAGTACGAGCAGTACTTC.

J is TRBJ1-1 and V is TRBV4-1; 9 bases map to TRBD1. The CDR3 covers 19 residues. After removal of 3 bases from V and 4 bases from J, the junction contained 18 bases not matched to a gene. CDR1 and CDR2 (germline): MGHRA, YSYEKL. CDR3 residues: CASSQAPQGASGVSTEAFF. The CDR3 DNA reads TGCGCCAGCAGCCAGGCCCCACAGGGGGCGAGTGGAGTAAGCACTGAAGCTTTCTTT.

The chain links TRBV5-4 to TRBJ2-3; 7 bases align to TRBD2. Looked up from germline, CDR1 is SGHNT and CDR2 is YYREEE (reference sequence). This CDR3 is 15 amino acids long. The V and J ends lost 4 bases and 1 base, in that order; junction bases with no gene match: 6. Here the CDR3 DNA reads TGTGCCAGCAGCCCGGGGAGGGGTGGCACAGATACGCAGTATTTT. This encodes CASSPGRGGTDTQYF.

The chain combines TRBV7-2 with TRBJ1-1, with D unresolved. Germline assignment: CDR1 SGHTA and CDR2 FQGNSA. The CDR3 contains 14 residues. V was pared by 2 bases and J by 4 bases, with 11 bases between. CDR3 nucleotide sequence: TGTGCCAGCAGCTTACTCCCGGGTGGCACTGAAGCTTTCTTT. Its protein product is CASSLLPGGTEAFF.

The chain couples TRBV19 to TRBJ2-1, with 10 bases lining up with TRBD1. The V gene's germline CDR1 is LNHDA and CDR2 SQIVND (reference sequence). Unmatched junction bases numbered 15, after V lost 4 bases and J lost 9 bases. CDR3 size: 17 residues. CDR3 sequence reads: CASSTGTGAGSGGEQFF. The DNA of the CDR3 is TGTGCCAGTAGTACCGGGACAGGGGCCGGATCCGGAGGTGAGCAGTTCTTC.

The rearrangement uses TRBV7-2 and TRBJ2-7; 13 bases line up with TRBD2. The V gene end was trimmed by 5 bases and the J gene end by 2 bases; junction bases not matched to a gene: 6. The germline CDR1 and CDR2 sequences are SGHTA and FQGNSA. This CDR3 spans 16 amino acids. CDR3 sequence: CASSPGLAGAPYEQYF. CDR3 nucleotide sequence: TGTGCCAGCAGCCCAGGACTAGCGGGGGCCCCCTACGAGCAGTACTTC.

The chain has TRBV5-4 and TRBJ1-6; D might be TRBD1 (6 bases). V lost 2 bases to trimming and J lost 7 bases, with 10 bases between them. Germline CDR1 is SGHNT and CDR2 is YYREEE (reference sequence). The CDR3 has 14 amino acids. The CDR3 region is CASSFNRVNSPLHF. CDR3 DNA sequence: TGTGCCAGCAGCTTTAACAGGGTCAATTCACCCCTCCACTTT.

The CDR3 sequence: CASSPRMGASYNEQFF. For the CDR3, the DNA is TGTGCCAGCAGCCCCCGTATGGGGGCCTCCTACAATGAGCAGTTCTTC. V and J are TRBV9 and TRBJ2-1; D perhaps matches TRBD1 (6 bases). Germline V gene data show CDR1 as SGDLS and CDR2 as YYNGEE. Trimming stripped 4 bases from V and 0 bases from J, with 14 bases between. This CDR3 region has 16 residues.

The V and J genes are TRBV11-3 and TRBJ1-2; TRBD1 matches at 8 bases. J was trimmed by 8 bases and V by 7 bases; bases with no gene match: 9. The germline gives CDR1 SGHNT, CDR2 YENEEA. This CDR3 is built from 13 residues. This CDR3 is CASTRTGKDGYTF. In DNA, the CDR3 is TGTGCCAGCACAAGGACAGGGAAGGACGGCTACACCTTC.

This rearrangement joins TRBV3-1 (or the pseudogene TRBV3-2) to TRBJ2-1; D remains ambiguous. Between the trimmed V and J ends, which lost 1 base and 7 bases, there was a span of 5 bases. The germline V gene has CDR1 LGHDT and CDR2 YNNKEL (reference sequence). The CDR3 consists of 12 residues. For the CDR3, the DNA is TGTGCCAGCAGCCAAGGTTCGAATGAGCAGTTCTTC. Protein product: CASSQGSNEQFF.

V is TRBV7-2 and J is TRBJ1-4; D unresolved. Trimming pared 4 bases from V and 5 bases from J, leaving 8 bases between. This CDR3 comprises 13 residues. Germline CDR1 SGHTA, CDR2 FQGNSA. DNA of the CDR3: TGTGCCAGCAGCTCCCCGTTGAATGAAAAACTGTTTTTT. This codes for CASSSPLNEKLFF.

The chain uses TRBV21-1 and TRBJ1-1; the table assigns TRBD1, which was not confirmed against the DNA. TRBV21-1 is noted as a pseudogene. This CDR3 is built from 13 residues. The CDR3 is CASSKVRTSEAFF. CDR3 sequence (DNA): TGTGCCAGCAGCAAAGTAAGAACAAGTGAAGCTTTCTTT.

The chain uses TRBV19 and TRBJ1-6; 7 bases fit TRBD1. The V and J ends lost 7 bases and 8 bases, in that order; junction bases with no gene match: 11. This CDR3 region has 15 residues. Germline V CDR1 and CDR2: LNHDA, SQIVND (reference sequence). The chain's CDR3 is CASTPAPRGYSPLHF. As DNA, the CDR3 is TGTGCCAGTACCCCGGCCCCCAGGGGGTATTCACCCCTCCACTTT.

This clone was detected only a few times. The rearrangement joins TRBV7-2 to TRBJ1-2, with 9 bases matching TRBD1. Germline V gives CDR1 SGHTA, CDR2 FQGNSA. The length of the CDR3 is 15 residues. V shed 6 bases, J shed 6 bases, and the junction held 11 bases outside the gene matches. In nucleotides, the CDR3 is TGTGCCAGCAGAACCGGGACAGGGAAGTCCGATGGCTACACCTTC. Protein sequence: CASRTGTGKSDGYTF.